The next 25 T cell receptor beta chains were all read from a single sample in a study of STAT5B mutations in CD4+ large granular lymphocyte leukemia (dated by TCRdb to between 2021 and 2024). The receptor library was made with the immunoSEQ multiplex PCR assay. TCRdb obtained this table from immuneACCESS and retained in-frame rearrangements with V and J assigned. These tables miss some clones; where compared with another copy, unresolved V genes account for less than half of the shortfall, and the remainder is unexplained. This sample holds 25,000 to 35,000 clones; roughly 80% were observed only once. Approximately 0.3% of the sample lies in the top ten. The sequencing sample was made of CD4+ T cells from blood buffy coats. The receptors originated from a human donor in good health.

For the CDR3, the DNA is TGTGCCAGCTCGCCCGACCTTCTGCTTTCCTACGAGCAGTACTTC. As protein: CASSPDLLLSYEQYF. The chain is built from TRBV18 and TRBJ2-7; D remains unclear. Germline lookup yields CDR1 KGHSH and CDR2 LQKENI. Trimming shortened V by 6 bases and J by 1 base, and 16 bases separated the two germline ends. The CDR3 sequence is 15 residues long.

V gene TRBV4-3 combines with J gene TRBJ2-1; D is uncertain. V was cut by 2 bases and J by 6 bases, with 5 bases left in between. The CDR3 is 12 residues long. From germline, CDR1 is LGHNA and CDR2 YSLEER. CDR3 nucleotides: TGCGCCAGCAGCCAAAGTTCCAATGAGCAGTTCTTC. Translating gives CASSQSSNEQFF.

The chain links TRBV11-2 to TRBJ2-2, with D perhaps matching TRBD1 (5 bases). The CDR3 covers 15 residues. Deletions cut 3 bases from V and 4 bases from J, with 12 bases between. Germline V lookup: CDR1 SGHAT, CDR2 FQNNGV. The CDR3 DNA follows: TGTGCCAGCAGCTTCAGGGCGACGCTCACCGGGGAGCTGTTTTTT. Translating gives CASSFRATLTGELFF.

This clone was counted a few times. The gene calls are TRBV11-2 and TRBJ1-1; D is unclear. Germline V lookup: CDR1 SGHAT, CDR2 FQNNGV. Trimming took off 1 base at V and 1 base at J, with 7 bases between the two ends. This CDR3 is built from 14 residues. CDR3 protein: CASSLGAGNTEAFF. CDR3 nucleotides: TGTGCCAGCAGCTTAGGCGCAGGGAACACTGAAGCTTTCTTT.

This rearrangement joins TRBV5-4 to TRBJ2-2; no firm D call. The CDR3 has 16 amino acids. Looked up from germline, CDR1 is SGHNT and CDR2 is YYREEE (reference sequence). V lost 1 base and J 4 bases, leaving 14 bases between the germline ends. The CDR3 spells CASSLSFSGPTGELFF. CDR3 nucleotide sequence: TGTGCCAGCAGCTTGAGTTTTTCTGGCCCCACCGGGGAGCTGTTTTTT.

This chain connects TRBV9 to TRBJ2-3; the match to TRBD2 covers 7 bases. The V gene end was trimmed by 3 bases and the J gene end by 1 base; junction bases not matched to a gene: 11. Per germline, CDR1 SGDLS and CDR2 YYNGEE. The CDR3 has 17 residues. Written as DNA, the CDR3 is TGTGCCAGCAGCGCGGGCTGGGCTAGCGGAGGCACAGATACGCAGTATTTT. Its translation: CASSAGWASGGTDTQYF.

V and J are TRBV18 and TRBJ1-1, with a possible D match to TRBD1 (5 bases). The CDR3 is 14 amino acids. The V end lost 6 bases, the J end lost 8 bases, and 19 bases lay between the germline ends. Germline lookup yields CDR1 KGHSH and CDR2 LQKENI. CDR3 nucleotides: TGTGCCAGCTCCGCCGGCCACGGGGCGCGGGAAGCTTTCTTT. This translates into CASSAGHGAREAFF. Full variable domain (missing parts from reference TRBV18 and TRBJ1-1): NAGVMQNPRHLVRRRGQEARLRCSPMKGHSHVYWYRQLPEEGLKFMVYLQKENIIDESGMPKERFSAEFPKEGPSILRIQQVVRGDSAAYFCASSAGHGAREAFFGQGTRLTVV.

The V and J genes are TRBV2 and TRBJ2-7; 7 bases are a match to TRBD1. V shed 4 bases, J shed 10 bases, and the junction held 10 bases outside the gene matches. CDR3 length: 13 residues. CDR1 and CDR2 from the germline V gene are SNHLY and FYNNEI. CDR3 in amino acids: CASSAGQSQDQYF. In DNA, the CDR3 is TGTGCCAGCAGTGCGGGACAGAGTCAGGATCAGTACTTC.

The gene calls are TRBV5-1 and TRBJ2-5, with 7 bases identical to TRBD1. Germline assignment: CDR1 SGHRS and CDR2 YFSETQ. The ends lost 0 bases at V and 3 bases at J; junction bases unmatched: 5. This CDR3 region has 15 residues. DNA for the CDR3: TGCGCCAGCAGCTTGGTCATCCAGGGGGAAGAGACCCAGTACTTC. It translates to CASSLVIQGEETQYF.

This clone has a single count. The rearrangement uses TRBV5-1 and TRBJ1-2; D perhaps matches TRBD1 (5 bases). This CDR3 comprises 14 residues. V was shortened by 0 bases and J by 6 bases, with 12 bases between the two germline ends. Germline V gives CDR1 SGHRS, CDR2 YFSETQ. CDR3 sequence (DNA): TGCGCCAGCAGCTTGGAGTCCAGGGTGGATGGCTACACCTTC. Its translation is CASSLESRVDGYTF.

The chain employs TRBV29-1 and TRBJ2-4, with D tentatively TRBD1 (5 bases). Germline V gene sequence: CDR1 SQVTM, CDR2 ANQGSEA. The CDR3 loop spans 13 amino acids. V lost 6 bases to trimming and J lost 0 bases, with 9 bases between them. The chain's CDR3 is CSVTGRAKNIQYF. Written as DNA, the CDR3 is TGCAGCGTAACAGGTAGAGCCAAAAACATTCAGTACTTC.

The genes are TRBV30 and TRBJ2-2; D gene ambiguous. Germline CDR1 reads GTSNPN; CDR2 reads SVGIG (reference sequence). The germline V and J ends were trimmed by 5 bases and 0 bases, with 7 bases remaining between them. This CDR3 comprises 13 residues. This chain's CDR3 is CAWVTSNTGELFF. The CDR3 DNA sequence: TGTGCCTGGGTGACATCGAACACCGGGGAGCTGTTTTTT. Based on the CDR3 plus reference TRBV30 and TRBJ2-2, the full variable domain is SQTIHQWPATLVQPVGSPLSLECTVEGTSNPNLYWYRQAAGRGLQLLFYSVGIGQISSEVPQNLSASRPQDRQFILSSKKLLLSDSGFYLCAWVTSNTGELFFGEGSRLTVL.

The chain recombines TRBV5-6 with TRBJ1-6; 7 nucleotides align to TRBD1. The CDR3 has 14 amino acids. J gave up 6 bases and V 3 bases, and 3 bases lay outside the gene matches. Germline CDR1 SGHDT, CDR2 YYEEEE. The DNA of the CDR3 is TGTGCCAGCAGCTCGGGACAGTTTAATTCACCCCTCCACTTT. It is translated as CASSSGQFNSPLHF.

The V and J genes are TRBV7-6 and TRBJ2-1; no definite D call. CDR1 is SGHVS and CDR2 is FNYEAQ in the germline V gene. CDR3 length: 14 amino acids. Trimming removed 0 bases from V and 0 bases from J, with 3 bases in between. The CDR3 sequence is CASSLAASYNEQFF. In DNA form, the CDR3 reads TGTGCCAGCAGCTTAGCGGCCTCCTACAATGAGCAGTTCTTC.

The rearrangement uses TRBV6-6 and TRBJ2-5, with TRBD2 as a possible D gene (6 bases). Germline CDR1 is MNHNY and CDR2 is SVGAGI (reference sequence). Deletions cut 2 bases from V and 5 bases from J, with 15 bases between. The CDR3 length is 15 residues. The CDR3 loop is CASSYGGERRETQYF. The CDR3, as DNA: TGTGCCAGCAGTTACGGCGGGGAACGACGGGAGACCCAGTACTTC.

The chain has TRBV5-1 and TRBJ1-2, with D tentatively TRBD1 (5 bases). The CDR3 spans 15 residues. Germline V gene data show CDR1 as SGHRS and CDR2 as YFSETQ. V was shortened by 3 bases and J by 6 bases, with 18 bases between the two germline ends. The CDR3 DNA sequence: TGCGCCAGCAGCTCGTCCGCGGGGGGTGTTAATGGCTACACCTTC. Its protein is CASSSSAGGVNGYTF.

DNA of the CDR3: TGTGCCAGCAGCTTCGTCGGGGATACGCAGTATTTT. Protein: CASSFVGDTQYF. The chain uses TRBV11-2 and TRBJ2-3; no clear D gene. Germline V gives CDR1 SGHAT, CDR2 FQNNGV. V lost 3 bases to trimming and J lost 6 bases, with 7 bases between them. The CDR3 is 12 amino acids.

The J gene is TRBJ2-1, the V gene TRBV12-5; D not certain. The CDR3 totals 12 residues. Germline assignment: CDR1 LGHNT and CDR2 FRNRAP. V lost 5 bases to trimming and J lost 10 bases, with 12 bases between them. The CDR3 here is CASGLDLPEQFF. DNA of the CDR3: TGTGCTAGTGGTCTCGACCTACCGGAGCAGTTCTTC.

J is TRBJ2-5 and V is TRBV27, with TRBD1 matching 8 bases. Germline values: CDR1 MNHEY, CDR2 SMNVEV (reference sequence). V trimming: 5 bases; J trimming: 7 bases; junction bases outside the gene matches: 9. The CDR3 contains 14 residues. Written as DNA, the CDR3 is TGTGCCAGCAGTCAAGGTTCTACAGGGGGGACCCAGTACTTC. Translating gives CASSQGSTGGTQYF.

The chain uses TRBV6-7 and TRBJ1-4, with TRBD1 identical over 9 bases. TRBV6-7 has ORF status, its function being uncertain. The CDR3 runs 14 residues. V shed 7 bases and J 7 bases; nucleotides not matched to a gene: 7. CDR3 protein: CASNRGQGGEKLFF. The CDR3, as DNA: TGTGCCAGCAATCGGGGACAGGGAGGTGAAAAACTGTTTTTT.

This clone came up a few times. This chain links TRBV7-2 with TRBJ1-1, with a weak D call TRBD1 (5 bases). The V end was cut by 6 bases, the J end by 2 bases, with 13 bases between. Per the germline V gene, CDR1 is SGHTA and CDR2 is FQGNSA. The CDR3 covers 14 residues. The CDR3 sequence is CASSPGHSNTEAFF. The CDR3 DNA reads TGTGCCAGCAGTCCAGGGCACTCTAACACTGAAGCTTTCTTT.

This chain links TRBV5-4 with TRBJ2-5; 13 nucleotides align to TRBD2. The CDR3 consists of 16 residues. V was pared by 4 bases and J by 1 base, with 4 bases of the junction left unmatched. The germline gives CDR1 SGHNT, CDR2 YYREEE (reference sequence). CDR3: CASSVGLAGIQETQYF. In DNA, the CDR3 is TGTGCCAGCAGCGTGGGACTAGCGGGGATCCAAGAGACCCAGTACTTC. The whole variable domain, remainder taken from reference TRBV5-4 and TRBJ2-5, is ETGVTQSPTHLIKTRGQQVTLRCSSQSGHNTVSWYQQALGQGPQFIFQYYREEENGRGNFPPRFSGLQFPNYSSELNVNALELDDSALYLCASSVGLAGIQETQYFGPGTRLLVL.

The chain recombines TRBV7-9 with TRBJ2-7, with 7 nucleotides matching TRBD2. Per germline, CDR1 SEHNR and CDR2 FQNEAQ (reference sequence). The ends lost 6 bases at V and 6 bases at J; junction bases unmatched: 11. The CDR3 has 14 residues. This CDR3 is CASRTGGASGEQYF. The CDR3 DNA sequence: TGTGCCAGCAGGACGGGGGGAGCCAGCGGCGAGCAGTACTTC.

This sequence joins TRBV9 and TRBJ2-7; possible D gene TRBD1, 5 bases. Trimming took 2 bases from V and 3 from J, leaving 15 bases between them. The CDR3 length is 15 residues. Germline V CDR1 and CDR2: SGDLS, YYNGEE. CDR3 amino acids: CASSVIKSQGYEQYF. The CDR3 DNA is TGTGCCAGCAGCGTCATAAAATCGCAGGGCTACGAGCAGTACTTC. Drawing the rest from reference TRBV9 and TRBJ2-7, the complete variable domain is DSGVTQTPKHLITATGQRVTLRCSPRSGDLSVYWYQQSLDQGLQFLIQYYNGEERAKGNILERFSAQQFPDLHSELNLSSLELGDSALYFCASSVIKSQGYEQYFGPGTRLTVT.

This chain joins TRBV11-3 and TRBJ1-3; weak D call: TRBD1 (6 bases). The germline V gene has CDR1 SGHNT and CDR2 YENEEA. Trimming shortened V by 5 bases and J by 5 bases, and 13 bases separated the two germline ends. This CDR3 spans 14 amino acids. CDR3 nucleotides: TGTGCCAGCAGCACGCGGGACACAAGAAACACCATATATTTT. Encoded protein: CASSTRDTRNTIYF.